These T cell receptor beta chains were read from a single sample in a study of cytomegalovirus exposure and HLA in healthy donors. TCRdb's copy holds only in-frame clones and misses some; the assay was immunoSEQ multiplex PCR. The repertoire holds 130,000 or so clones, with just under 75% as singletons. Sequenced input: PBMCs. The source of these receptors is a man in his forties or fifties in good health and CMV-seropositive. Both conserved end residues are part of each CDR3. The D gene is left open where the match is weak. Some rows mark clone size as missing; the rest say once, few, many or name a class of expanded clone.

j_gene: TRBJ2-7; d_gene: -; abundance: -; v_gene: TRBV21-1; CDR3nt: TGTGCCAGCAGCCCCCTGCCCACCCTGGCGGGAACCTACGAGCAGTACTTC; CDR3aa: CASSPLPTLAGTYEQYF
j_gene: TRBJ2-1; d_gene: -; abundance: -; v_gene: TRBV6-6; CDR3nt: TGTGCAAGTAGGGACTCATACAATGAGCAGTTCTTC; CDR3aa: CASRDSYNEQFF
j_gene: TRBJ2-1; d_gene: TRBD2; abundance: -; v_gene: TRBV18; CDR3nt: TGTGCCAGCTCCCCCGCTAGCGGGAGAGAAGGGGTTTACAATGAGCAGTTCTTC; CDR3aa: CASSPASGREGVYNEQFF
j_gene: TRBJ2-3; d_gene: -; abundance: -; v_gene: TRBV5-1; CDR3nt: TGCGCCAGCAGCTTGGCCCCGGCAGGGCGGGATACGCAGTATTTT; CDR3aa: CASSLAPAGRDTQYF
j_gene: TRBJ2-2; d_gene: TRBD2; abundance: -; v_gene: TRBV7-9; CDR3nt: TGTGCCAGCAGCTCAAGTGAAGGACTAGCGGGGAACACCGGGGAGCTGTTTTTT; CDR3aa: CASSSSEGLAGNTGELFF
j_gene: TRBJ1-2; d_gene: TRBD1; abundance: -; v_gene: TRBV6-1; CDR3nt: TGTGCCAGCAGTGGACGGGACAGCTATGGCTACACCTTC; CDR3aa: CASSGRDSYGYTF
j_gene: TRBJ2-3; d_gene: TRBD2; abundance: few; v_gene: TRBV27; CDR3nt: TGTGCCAGCAGTCTCAGGACTAGCGGGGGCACAGATACGCAGTATTTT; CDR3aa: CASSLRTSGGTDTQYF
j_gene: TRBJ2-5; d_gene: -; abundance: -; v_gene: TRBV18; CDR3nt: TGTGCCAGCTCTACCCGGGGGGCACAAGAGACCCAGTACTTC; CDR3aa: CASSTRGAQETQYF
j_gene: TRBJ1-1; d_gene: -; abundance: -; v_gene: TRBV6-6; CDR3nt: TGTGCCAGCAGTTTTGACAGTGAAGCTTTCTTT; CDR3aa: CASSFDSEAFF
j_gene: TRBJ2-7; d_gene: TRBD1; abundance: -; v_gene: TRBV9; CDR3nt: TGTGCCAGCAGCGCGGGACAGGGGATCTCCTACGAGCAGTACTTC; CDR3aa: CASSAGQGISYEQYF